This passage covers 12 T cell receptor beta chains from one sample sequenced in a study of shared clonotypes between healthy human individuals. Generated by immunoSEQ multiplex PCR, the TCRdb table keeps only in-frame clones and is missing some. The sample lists roughly 1,000,000 clones; approximately 78% were seen once. Sequenced: memory CD4+ T cells from PBMCs. Subset defined: CD45RA-negative fraction. The receptors come from a man aged 18 to 35 in good health. Some clones in this sample may be carry-over from other donors' samples.

As to this clone: This could be a read error, since a much larger clone is one nucleotide away. In the same sample, other DNA sequences code for this CDR3. Here the CDR3 DNA reads TGTGCCAGCAGTGAAGCGGGGGAAGAGAACTATGGCTACACCTTC. Protein sequence: CASSEAGEENYGYTF. V and J are TRBV6-1 and TRBJ1-2, with D possibly TRBD1 on 5 matching bases. The CDR3 is 15 residues long. From germline, CDR1 is MNHNS and CDR2 SASEGT. Trimming shortened V by 0 bases and J by 2 bases, and 10 bases separated the two germline ends.

The chain links TRBV5-3 to TRBJ2-7; D not resolved. TRBV5-3 qualifies as an ORF whose function is uncertain. The ends were cut back, 4 bases at V and 3 bases at J, with 14 bases in the middle. This CDR3 is 14 amino acids long. In nucleotides, the CDR3 is TGTGCCAGAAGCCCCCCTTCGAGAGGCTACGAGCAGTACTTC. Translated: CARSPPSRGYEQYF.

About this clone: This sample also contains other DNA sequences that code for the same CDR3. The V call is TRBV15, the J call TRBJ2-2; D call uncertain. This CDR3 has 13 amino acids. V was shortened by 0 bases and J by 5 bases, with 4 bases between the two germline ends. Germline V gives CDR1 LNHNV, CDR2 YYDKDF (reference sequence). CDR3 residues: CATSRDRTGELFF. The CDR3 DNA reads TGTGCCACCAGCAGAGATCGAACCGGGGAGCTGTTTTTT.

The V call is TRBV29-1, the J call TRBJ2-2; 9 positions agree with TRBD2. V lost 2 bases to trimming and J lost 5 bases; unmatched junction nucleotides: 6. The CDR3 is 15 residues long. Germline V gene data show CDR1 as SQVTM and CDR2 as ANQGSEA. CDR3 nucleotides: TGCAGCGTTGAAAGAGGGCTAGCGGGGACCGGGGAGCTGTTTTTT. Translated: CSVERGLAGTGELFF.

The chain is built from TRBV5-1 and TRBJ2-3; TRBD1 matches 7 bases. The germline V gene encodes CDR1 SGHRS and CDR2 YFSETQ. V shed 0 bases and J 4 bases; nucleotides not matched to a gene: 5. CDR3 length: 15 amino acids. The CDR3 reads CASSLGRTGADTQYF. The CDR3 nucleotides read TGCGCCAGCAGCTTGGGTCGGACAGGTGCAGATACGCAGTATTTT. The entire variable domain, with the rest obtained from reference TRBV5-1 and TRBJ2-3, is as follows: KAGVTQTPRYLIKTRGQQVTLSCSPISGHRSVSWYQQTPGQGLQFLFEYFSETQRNKGNFPGRFSGRQFSNSRSEMNVSTLELGDSALYLCASSLGRTGADTQYFGPGTRLTVL.

The V gene is TRBV10-3, the J gene TRBJ2-7; 11 nucleotides align to TRBD2. The CDR3 extends over 16 amino acids. The trim removed 1 base at V and 5 bases at J, leaving 7 bases unmatched. CDR1 ENHRY and CDR2 SYGVKD come from the germline V gene. The CDR3 nucleotides are TGTGCCATCAGTGAGTTTTTAGCGGGAGGGCCACACGAGCAGTACTTC. It specifies CAISEFLAGGPHEQYF.

V gene TRBV5-1 combines with J gene TRBJ2-5, with a tentative D call TRBD2 (5 bases). This CDR3 has 14 residues. V was shortened by 4 bases and J by 0 bases, with 10 bases between the two germline ends. Germline CDR1 is SGHRS and CDR2 is YFSETQ. The CDR3, as DNA: TGCGCCAGCAGCCGCGGGCTCTACCAAGAGACCCAGTACTTC. Translated, it gives CASSRGLYQETQYF.

The rearrangement uses TRBV28 and TRBJ2-5; TRBD1 aligns across 8 bases. The germline gives CDR1 MDHEN, CDR2 SYDVKM. With V trimmed by 2 bases and J by 5 bases, 7 bases remained unmatched. The CDR3 extends over 15 amino acids. The CDR3 nucleotides read TGTGCCAGCAGTTTAGATGACAGGGGCAGGGAGACCCAGTACTTC. Its translation is CASSLDDRGRETQYF.

Written as DNA, the CDR3 is TGTGCCAGCAGCGGACTGACTAGTTGGGAGGAGCAGTTCTTC. Amino acid sequence: CASSGLTSWEEQFF. The chain employs TRBV5-8 and TRBJ2-1; D is possibly TRBD2 (6 bases). The CDR3 totals 14 residues. V lost 4 bases and J lost 10, with 18 bases in between. Germline CDR1 and CDR2: SGHTS and YDEGEE.

This rearrangement joins TRBV7-9 to TRBJ2-3, with D unresolved. CDR1 is SEHNR and CDR2 is FQNEAQ in the germline V gene (reference sequence). V gave up 4 bases and J gave up 6 bases, with 17 bases separating them. CDR3 length: 15 residues. The chain's CDR3 is CASSYLGPGGDTQYF. CDR3 in DNA: TGTGCCAGCAGCTACCTTGGACCGGGTGGGGATACGCAGTATTTT.

The chain links TRBV4-1 to TRBJ2-7; 11 positions match TRBD1. With 4 bases clipped from V and 5 bases from J, the junction kept 13 bases outside the gene matches. There are 17 residues in the CDR3. Germline assignment: CDR1 MGHRA and CDR2 YSYEKL. The chain's CDR3 is CASSREIFGTGGNEQYF. CDR3 nucleotides: TGCGCCAGCAGCCGCGAGATATTCGGGACAGGGGGTAACGAGCAGTACTTC.

This sequence joins TRBV27 and TRBJ2-7; 9 nucleotides match TRBD2. This CDR3 contains 15 residues. CDR1 MNHEY and CDR2 SMNVEV come from the germline V gene (reference sequence). V shed 6 bases, J shed 1 base, and the junction held 7 bases outside the gene matches. CDR3 nucleotide sequence: TGTGCCAGCAGATCCCTAGCGGGGACTTCCTACGAGCAGTACTTC. It translates to CASRSLAGTSYEQYF.